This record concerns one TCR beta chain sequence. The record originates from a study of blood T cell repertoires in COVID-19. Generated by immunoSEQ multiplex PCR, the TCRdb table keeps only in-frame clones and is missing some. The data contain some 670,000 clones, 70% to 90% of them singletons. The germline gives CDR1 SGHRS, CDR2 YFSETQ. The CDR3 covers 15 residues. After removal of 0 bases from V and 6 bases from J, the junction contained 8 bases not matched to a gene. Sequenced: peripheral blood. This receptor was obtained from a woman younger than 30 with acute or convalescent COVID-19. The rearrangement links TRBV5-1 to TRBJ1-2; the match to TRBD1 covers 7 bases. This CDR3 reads CASSLALQGMDGYTF. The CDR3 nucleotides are TGCGCCAGCAGCTTGGCTTTACAGGGGATGGATGGCTACACCTTC. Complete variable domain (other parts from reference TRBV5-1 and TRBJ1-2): KAGVTQTPRYLIKTRGQQVTLSCSPISGHRSVSWYQQTPGQGLQFLFEYFSETQRNKGNFPGRFSGRQFSNSRSEMNVSTLELGDSALYLCASSLALQGMDGYTFGSGTRLTVV.